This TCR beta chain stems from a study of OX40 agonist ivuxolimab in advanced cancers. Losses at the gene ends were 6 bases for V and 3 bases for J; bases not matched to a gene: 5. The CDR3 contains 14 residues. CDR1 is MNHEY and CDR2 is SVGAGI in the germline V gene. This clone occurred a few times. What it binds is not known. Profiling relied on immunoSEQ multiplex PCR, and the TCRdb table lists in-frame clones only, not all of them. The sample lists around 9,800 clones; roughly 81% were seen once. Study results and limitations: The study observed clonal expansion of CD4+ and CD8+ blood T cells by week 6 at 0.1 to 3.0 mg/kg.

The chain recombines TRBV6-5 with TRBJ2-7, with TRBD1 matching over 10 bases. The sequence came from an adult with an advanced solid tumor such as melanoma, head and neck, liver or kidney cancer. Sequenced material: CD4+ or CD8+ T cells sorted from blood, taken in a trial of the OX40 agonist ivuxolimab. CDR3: CASRAGQGGYEQYF. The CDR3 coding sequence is TGTGCCAGCAGGGCCGGACAGGGGGGCTACGAGCAGTACTTC.